This section outlines one T cell receptor (beta chain) sequence together with its context. The antigen remains undetermined. V was pared by 3 bases and J by 5 bases, with 19 bases between. The CDR3 is 16 amino acids. Germline CDR1 MGHRA, CDR2 YSYEKL. Assay: immunoSEQ multiplex PCR; the TCRdb copy retains only in-frame clones and omits some. The repertoire has 4,800 or so clones, 60% to 85% of them found once; the top ten carry roughly a fifth. This sample is part of a study of immune cell composition in non-small cell lung cancer. Whole-study context: Lung adenocarcinoma or squamous carcinoma made up most tumours. Study-level points and caveats: Top 10 clone scores and clonality were higher in squamous than adenocarcinoma. Tumour-reactive clones were not shown to match dominant in vivo tumour clones. Roughly 80% of squamous and around a third of adenocarcinoma cases had tumour-associated clones >0.5%.

The chain has TRBV4-1 and TRBJ2-5; TRBD2 is a possible D gene (6 bases). Sequencing input: lung tumor tissue. The source of this sequence is a human donor with non-small cell lung cancer. The CDR3 protein is CASSQTTAGYGETQYF. The CDR3 nucleotides read TGCGCCAGCAGCCAGACCACGGCGGGATATGGGGAGACCCAGTACTTC.